The next 20 T cell receptor beta chains were all read from a single sample in a study of T cells in Graves' hyperthyroidism and ophthalmopathy (dated by TCRdb to about 2019). Libraries were made using multiplex PCR. The run used an Illumina HiSeq 2000. TCR beta CDR3 regions were amplified from RNA transcripts. A first-round RT-PCR of the TCR CDR3 used the HTBI primer set with the Qiagen OneStep RT-PCR kit. The raw public data were reprocessed by TCRdb itself: fastp quality trimming at Q25, MiXCR clonotype calling, in-frame beta chains only. Identical CDR3 protein sequences are pooled into one entry, listed with their most common genes and DNA. Recorded for this sample are 380,000 or so distinct CDR3 sequences; about 18% of them occurred a single time. The top ten hold 3.7% of the sample. The specimen was blood. These receptors came from a woman under 30 with Graves' hyperthyroidism.

This clonotype was seen repeatedly, ten times or more. This chain links TRBV24-1 with TRBJ2-3; TRBD2 matches at 11 bases. Germline values: CDR1 KGHDR, CDR2 SFDVKD. V trimming: 3 bases; J trimming: 2 bases; junction bases outside the gene matches: 6. There are 17 residues in the CDR3. The chain's CDR3 is CATSDPGLAGTTDTQYF. The CDR3, as DNA: TGTGCCACCAGTGATCCCGGACTAGCGGGTACCACAGATACGCAGTATTTT.

In this sample, this clonotype turned up many times. The chain has TRBV6-1 and TRBJ1-6; no firm D call. The CDR3 runs 16 residues. Germline-derived CDR1 and CDR2 are MNHNS and SASEGT. Trimming removed 0 bases from V and 4 bases from J, with 10 bases in between. CDR3 loop: CASSEAWSLYNSPLHF. CDR3 nucleotide sequence: TGTGCCAGCAGTGAAGCGTGGTCCCTGTATAATTCACCCCTCCACTTT.

This clonotype was counted at least ten times. This chain connects TRBV6-5 to TRBJ1-1; 11 bases are a match to TRBD1. Looked up from germline, CDR1 is MNHEY and CDR2 is SVGAGI. This CDR3 has 12 residues. V gave up 6 bases and J gave up 8 bases; unmatched junction bases: 2. The CDR3 nucleotides are TGTGCCAGCAGGGGACAGGGGGGGGAAGCTTTCTTT. Its protein is CASRGQGGEAFF.

Ten or more counts support this clonotype. The V gene is TRBV7-9, the J gene TRBJ2-7; D not certain. Germline V gene sequence: CDR1 SEHNR, CDR2 FQNEAQ (reference sequence). The CDR3 extends over 14 amino acids. V lost 4 bases to trimming and J lost 5 bases, with 15 bases between them. The CDR3 sequence: CASSSFSQLNEQYF. For the CDR3, the DNA is TGTGCCAGCAGCTCCTTCAGCCAGCTCAACGAGCAGTACTTC. The full variable domain, its missing parts supplied by reference TRBV7-9 and TRBJ2-7, is DTGVSQNPRHKITKRGQNVTFRCDPISEHNRLYWYRQTLGQGPEFLTYFQNEAQLEKSRLLSDRFSAERPKGSFSTLEIQRTEQGDSAMYLCASSSFSQLNEQYFGPGTRLTVT.

This clonotype was seen at least ten times. This chain connects TRBV7-3 to TRBJ1-2; 9 nucleotides match TRBD1. The germline V gene has CDR1 SGHTA and CDR2 FQGTGA. V was clipped by 4 bases and J by 13 bases; unmatched bases: 10. The CDR3 is 13 residues long. The CDR3 loop reads CASSSQGARVTTF. The CDR3 region has the DNA TGTGCCAGCAGCTCACAGGGGGCGCGGGTGACCACCTTC.

This clonotype appeared a few times. The rearrangement joins TRBV5-8 to TRBJ1-2; D uncertain. V was trimmed by 0 bases and J by 8 bases, leaving 11 bases between them. CDR1 is SGHTS and CDR2 is YDEGEE in the germline V gene. The CDR3 loop spans 13 amino acids. The CDR3 protein is CASSLVSGGGYTF. CDR3 DNA: TGTGCCAGCAGCTTGGTCTCCGGCGGCGGCTACACCTTC.

This clonotype was detected many times. V usage is TRBV6-1 and J usage is TRBJ1-1, with D perhaps TRBD1 (5 bases). V lost 3 bases and J 7 bases, leaving 18 bases between the germline ends. CDR1 is MNHNS and CDR2 is SASEGT in the germline V gene. This CDR3 spans 15 amino acids. CDR3 sequence reads: CASSDRGDYSFEAFF. CDR3 DNA: TGTGCCAGCAGTGACCGAGGGGATTACAGTTTTGAAGCTTTCTTT.

This clonotype showed up many times. The gene calls are TRBV6-5 and TRBJ2-7; 7 nucleotides match TRBD1. Looked up from germline, CDR1 is MNHEY and CDR2 is SVGAGI. Trimming at V came to 2 bases and at J to 3 bases, leaving 10 bases not matched to a gene. The length of the CDR3 is 16 residues. CDR3 residues: CASSYDPRTGLYEQYF. The CDR3 nucleotides are TGTGCCAGCAGTTACGACCCAAGGACAGGACTCTACGAGCAGTACTTC.

This clonotype was observed at least ten times. The rearrangement uses TRBV29-1 and TRBJ1-3; D perhaps matches TRBD1 (5 bases). Trimming stripped 5 bases from V and 0 bases from J, with 8 bases between. In germline, CDR1 is SQVTM, CDR2 ANQGSEA. The CDR3 spans 13 residues. DNA of the CDR3: TGCAGCGTTTCGACAGTCTCTGGAAACACCATATATTTT. Its translation is CSVSTVSGNTIYF.

V is TRBV12-3 or TRBV12-4 and J is TRBJ1-2; unclear D gene. The V end lost 4 bases, the J end lost 2 bases, and 11 bases lay between the germline ends. CDR3 size: 14 residues. CDR3 residues: CASSSPGSNYGYTF. The DNA for the CDR3 is TGTGCCAGCAGTTCCCCCGGGAGCAACTATGGCTACACCTTC.

The rearrangement uses TRBV12-3 or TRBV12-4 and TRBJ1-1, with 12 bases lining up with TRBD1. The V and J ends lost 7 bases and 6 bases, in that order; junction bases with no gene match: 3. This CDR3 spans 13 amino acids. The CDR3 coding sequence is TGTGCCAGCAACCGGGACAGGGGGCCTGAAGCTTTCTTT. Its translation is CASNRDRGPEAFF.

The sample holds many counts of this clonotype. V gene TRBV6-5 combines with J gene TRBJ1-1; no definite D call. This CDR3 has 14 amino acids. V lost 6 bases and J 0 bases, leaving 11 bases between the germline ends. CDR1 and CDR2 from the germline V gene are MNHEY and SVGAGI. In DNA form, the CDR3 reads TGTGCCAGCAGCTTCTCAGGTCTGAACACTGAAGCTTTCTTT. Translating gives CASSFSGLNTEAFF.

This clonotype was found many times. The V gene is TRBV20-1, the J gene TRBJ1-1; the D gene is possibly TRBD1 (6 bases). Trimming removed 3 bases at V and 4 bases at J, with 9 bases between. Looked up from germline, CDR1 is DFQATT and CDR2 is SNEGSKA (reference sequence). CDR3 length: 12 amino acids. This chain's CDR3 is CSASEGGTEAFF. DNA of the CDR3: TGCAGTGCTAGTGAGGGGGGCACTGAAGCTTTCTTT.

The CDR3 DNA is TGTGCCAGCCTGCAGATTAGCACAGATACGCAGTATTTT. Encoded protein: CASLQISTDTQYF. V gene TRBV13 combines with J gene TRBJ2-3; no clear D. The CDR3 extends over 13 amino acids. Germline loops: CDR1 PRHDT, CDR2 FYEKMQ (reference sequence). V lost 8 bases, J lost 0 bases, and 9 bases lay in between.

This clonotype was detected many times. One end of the junction does not line up with germline, which may come from a read error. The V gene is TRBV7-3, the J gene TRBJ1-1; D is unresolved. The CDR3 has 13 amino acids. Germline V gene data show CDR1 as SGHTA and CDR2 as FQGTGA. The CDR3 protein is CASSLTRNTEAFF. The CDR3 region has the DNA TGTGCCAGCAGCCTAACGAGGAACACTGAAGCTTTCTTT.

This clonotype was recorded many times. The genes are TRBV5-1 and TRBJ2-7; TRBD1 matches 10 bases. Germline V gene lookup returns CDR1 SGHRS and CDR2 YFSETQ. The CDR3 sequence is 15 residues long. Trimming at V came to 0 bases and at J to 3 bases, leaving 3 bases not matched to a gene. CDR3 sequence: CASSLAGQGGYEQYF. The CDR3, as DNA: TGCGCCAGCAGCTTGGCCGGACAGGGGGGCTACGAGCAGTACTTC.

This clonotype was seen ten or more times. CDR3 in DNA: TGTGCCAGCAGTTATAGGCAGGTGAACACTGAAGCTTTCTTT. Translation: CASSYRQVNTEAFF. The chain recombines TRBV6-5 with TRBJ1-1; D is uncertain. This CDR3 is built from 14 residues. In germline, CDR1 is MNHEY, CDR2 SVGAGI. With 3 bases removed from V and 0 bases from J, the gap between germline ends came to 8 bases.

The chain joins TRBV4-3 to TRBJ2-7; no clear D gene. Germline V lookup: CDR1 LGHNA, CDR2 YSLEER. Trimming shortened V by 0 bases and J by 5 bases, and 5 bases separated the two germline ends. The CDR3 runs to 12 residues. The CDR3 is CASSQESDEQYF. The CDR3 DNA sequence: TGCGCCAGCAGCCAAGAAAGTGACGAGCAGTACTTC.

This chain connects TRBV6-1 to TRBJ1-1, with a tentative D call TRBD1 (5 bases). V was cut by 7 bases and J by 7 bases, with 16 bases left in between. Germline CDR1 reads MNHNS; CDR2 reads SASEGT. The CDR3 loop spans 13 amino acids. CDR3 loop: CASKAAGPYEAFF. CDR3 nucleotide sequence: TGTGCCAGCAAAGCGGCAGGGCCCTATGAAGCTTTCTTT.

This clonotype came up many times. This chain joins TRBV20-1 and TRBJ1-5; no firm D call. Germline loops: CDR1 DFQATT, CDR2 SNEGSKA (reference sequence). The CDR3 extends over 13 amino acids. V was pared by 3 bases and J by 9 bases, with 15 bases between. The CDR3 region has the DNA TGCAGTGCTAGGGACCTTGTATCGGGGCCCCAGCATTTT. Amino acids: CSARDLVSGPQHF.